This T cell receptor (beta chain) derives from a study of cytomegalovirus exposure and HLA in healthy donors. Overall study: Most donors, roughly 84% of over 350 genotyped, fell in the Caucasian-associated ancestry cluster. The study's findings and limits: Within an earlier analysis, most TCR beta V segments proved productive either about 90% or about 30% of the time. Overall, approximately 150 TCR beta chains were annotated as cytomegalovirus-associated.

In regard to this clone: Its specificity is unknown.

The CDR3 is made up of 15 amino acids. Per germline, CDR1 ENHRY and CDR2 SYGVKD. V lost 6 bases and J 0 bases, leaving 11 bases between the germline ends. A multiplex PCR was run with 60 Vbeta primers and 13 Jbeta primers. TCRdb's copy holds only in-frame clones and misses some; the assay was immunoSEQ multiplex PCR. The sample has roughly 150,000 clones; approximately 79% are singletons. This receptor was identified in a male donor in good health and CMV-seronegative. V gene TRBV10-3 combines with J gene TRBJ2-2; D is undetermined. The material sequenced was PBMCs. The CDR3 protein is CAIRVGGSNTGELFF. The DNA for the CDR3 is TGTGCCATCAGAGTTGGCGGATCGAACACCGGGGAGCTGTTTTTT.